The rows below give T cell receptor beta chains drawn from one sample of a study of long-term antiretroviral therapy in people with HIV. Assay used: immunoSEQ multiplex PCR; TCRdb lists only in-frame clones, some missing. The sample yields roughly 30,000 clones, approximately 90% seen once. This sample comprised unsorted PBMCs, obtained 3.2 years before starting antiretroviral therapy. The receptor set was obtained from a man aged 50 to 60 with HIV. Both conserved end residues are part of each CDR3. Each record gives: J gene, D gene, clone size, V gene, CDR3 DNA, CDR3 protein. The D gene is left open where the match is weak. A clone size is listed for some rows: how often the clone was seen (once, few, many), or a class if it is expanded.

j_gene: TRBJ2-7; d_gene: -; abundance: -; v_gene: TRBV7-2; CDR3nt: TGTGCCAGCAGCTTACACACCCGGGATTCCTACGAGCAGTACTTC; CDR3aa: CASSLHTRDSYEQYF
j_gene: TRBJ2-3; d_gene: -; abundance: -; v_gene: TRBV6-5; CDR3nt: TGTGCCAGCAGTTACTCGTCTCAGCATACGCAGTATTTT; CDR3aa: CASSYSSQHTQYF
j_gene: TRBJ2-6; d_gene: TRBD1; abundance: -; v_gene: TRBV9; CDR3nt: TGTGCCAGCAGCGTAGGGTGGGAGAGGGGACAGGGGGCTTCTGGGGCCAACGTCCTGACTTTC; CDR3aa: CASSVGWERGQGASGANVLTF
j_gene: TRBJ1-1; d_gene: -; abundance: -; v_gene: TRBV13; CDR3nt: TGTGCCAGCAGCTCCGGAAGGGGACCGGCTTTCTTT; CDR3aa: CASSSGRGPAFF
j_gene: TRBJ2-7; d_gene: -; abundance: -; v_gene: TRBV10-1; CDR3nt: TGCGCCAGCAGTGAGTCCCTAGGGGACGAGCAGTACTTC; CDR3aa: CASSESLGDEQYF
j_gene: TRBJ2-7; d_gene: TRBD2; abundance: once; v_gene: TRBV5-6; CDR3nt: TGTGCCAGCAGTTGGAGCGGGACTACCTACGAGCAGTACTTC; CDR3aa: CASSWSGTTYEQYF
j_gene: TRBJ2-3; d_gene: TRBD2; abundance: -; v_gene: TRBV5-1; CDR3nt: TGCGCCAGCAGCTCGGGACTAGCGGGAGGGCCCGCAGATACGCAGTATTTT; CDR3aa: CASSSGLAGGPADTQYF
j_gene: TRBJ2-2; d_gene: TRBD1; abundance: -; v_gene: TRBV6-5; CDR3nt: TGTGCCAGCAGTAACGGACAGGGAGCCGGGGAGCTGTTTTTT; CDR3aa: CASSNGQGAGELFF
j_gene: TRBJ2-7; d_gene: -; abundance: -; v_gene: TRBV5-1; CDR3nt: TGCGCCAGCAGCAGGATGTCACCTGGGTCCGAGCACGAGCAGTACTTC; CDR3aa: CASSRMSPGSEHEQYF
j_gene: TRBJ2-6; d_gene: -; abundance: -; v_gene: TRBV5-1; CDR3nt: TGCGCCAGCAGCTTTCCGAAATCTGGGGCCAACGTCCTGACTTTC; CDR3aa: CASSFPKSGANVLTF
j_gene: TRBJ2-7; d_gene: -; abundance: -; v_gene: TRBV5-6; CDR3nt: TGTGCCAGCAGTGAGGGTTTAAACTACGAGCAGTACTTC; CDR3aa: CASSEGLNYEQYF
j_gene: TRBJ2-3; d_gene: -; abundance: -; v_gene: TRBV6-1; CDR3nt: TGTGCCAGTAGGGGGGACTACACAGATACGCAGTATTTT; CDR3aa: CASRGDYTDTQYF
j_gene: TRBJ1-2; d_gene: -; abundance: -; v_gene: TRBV7-2; CDR3nt: TGTGCCAGCAGCGGGGGACGGTTCTATGGCTACACCTTC; CDR3aa: CASSGGRFYGYTF
j_gene: TRBJ2-3; d_gene: TRBD2; abundance: -; v_gene: TRBV9; CDR3nt: TGTGCCAGCAGCGTAGCTATAGCGGGAGGTTCGGATACGCAGTATTTT; CDR3aa: CASSVAIAGGSDTQYF
j_gene: TRBJ1-1; d_gene: -; abundance: -; v_gene: TRBV9; CDR3nt: TGTGCCAGCAGCGTCGACCCGACCGCGAACACTGAAGCTTTCTTT; CDR3aa: CASSVDPTANTEAFF
j_gene: TRBJ2-7; d_gene: -; abundance: -; v_gene: TRBV6-5; CDR3nt: TGTGCCAGCAGTTCACCAGGGACCTACGAGCAGTACTTC; CDR3aa: CASSSPGTYEQYF
j_gene: TRBJ1-1; d_gene: -; abundance: -; v_gene: TRBV15; CDR3nt: TGTGCCACCTTCGCGGGCGGCACTGAAGCTTTCTTT; CDR3aa: CATFAGGTEAFF
j_gene: TRBJ2-7; d_gene: TRBD2; abundance: few; v_gene: TRBV15; CDR3nt: TGTGCCACCAGCCCGAGCGGGAGTAGAAACGAGCAGTACTTC; CDR3aa: CATSPSGSRNEQYF
j_gene: TRBJ2-3; d_gene: -; abundance: -; v_gene: TRBV25-1; CDR3nt: TGTGCCAGCAGTGTAAGGGAGCCGGACCTTCCAGTCACAGATACGCAGTATTTT; CDR3aa: CASSVREPDLPVTDTQYF
j_gene: TRBJ1-2; d_gene: -; abundance: -; v_gene: TRBV29-1; CDR3nt: TGCAGCGGCGGGGCCGATGGCTACACCTTC; CDR3aa: CSGGADGYTF
j_gene: TRBJ1-2; d_gene: -; abundance: -; v_gene: TRBV4-1; CDR3nt: TGCGCCAGCAGCCAAGGCCCAAGGACAGACTATGGCTACACCTTC; CDR3aa: CASSQGPRTDYGYTF
j_gene: TRBJ2-7; d_gene: TRBD1; abundance: -; v_gene: TRBV10-3; CDR3nt: TGTGCCATCAGCCGGACAGGGGTGGGGAGCGGGATCCACGAGCAGTACTTC; CDR3aa: CAISRTGVGSGIHEQYF
j_gene: TRBJ1-4; d_gene: -; abundance: -; v_gene: TRBV5-4; CDR3nt: TGTGCCAGCAGCTTGTCCACTAATGAAAAACTGTTTTTT; CDR3aa: CASSLSTNEKLFF
j_gene: TRBJ2-6; d_gene: -; abundance: once; v_gene: TRBV5-4; CDR3nt: TGTGCCAGCAGCGTAGGGACGTCTTCTGGGGCCAACGTCCTGACTTTC; CDR3aa: CASSVGTSSGANVLTF
j_gene: TRBJ2-3; d_gene: -; abundance: -; v_gene: TRBV9; CDR3nt: TGTGCCAGCAGCCCCCCATCAGGTACGCAGTATTTT; CDR3aa: CASSPPSGTQYF
j_gene: TRBJ2-1; d_gene: -; abundance: once; v_gene: TRBV13; CDR3nt: TGTGCCAGCAGCTTAGAACCTAGTTTCCAATATCAGTTCTTC; CDR3aa: CASSLEPSFQYQFF
j_gene: TRBJ1-3; d_gene: -; abundance: -; v_gene: TRBV5-1; CDR3nt: TGCGCCAGCAGCCTGGACGGCGACTCTGGAAACACCATATATTTT; CDR3aa: CASSLDGDSGNTIYF
j_gene: TRBJ2-1; d_gene: TRBD2; abundance: -; v_gene: TRBV5-1; CDR3nt: TGCGCCAGCAGCAGGGGACTAGCGGGAGTGAACAATGAGCAGTTCTTC; CDR3aa: CASSRGLAGVNNEQFF
j_gene: TRBJ2-3; d_gene: TRBD2; abundance: -; v_gene: TRBV5-4; CDR3nt: TGTGCCAGCAGCGGGGGGACTAGCGGCCCCACAGATACGCAGTATTTT; CDR3aa: CASSGGTSGPTDTQYF
j_gene: TRBJ2-5; d_gene: -; abundance: -; v_gene: TRBV29-1; CDR3nt: TGCAGCGTTGAAGGAACGTGGGAGACCCAGTACTTC; CDR3aa: CSVEGTWETQYF
j_gene: TRBJ1-2; d_gene: -; abundance: -; v_gene: TRBV6-1; CDR3nt: TGTGCCAGCAGTGTAGAGGGTCGGAGAGTTTATGGCTACACCTTC; CDR3aa: CASSVEGRRVYGYTF
j_gene: TRBJ1-1; d_gene: -; abundance: -; v_gene: TRBV7-9; CDR3nt: TGTGCCAGCAGCTTTGGGACACAATCTGAAGCTTTCTTT; CDR3aa: CASSFGTQSEAFF
j_gene: TRBJ2-1; d_gene: -; abundance: -; v_gene: TRBV9; CDR3nt: TGTGCCAGCAGCCCAGCCGTGTCTGACTCTACCGAGCAGTTCTTC; CDR3aa: CASSPAVSDSTEQFF
j_gene: TRBJ2-7; d_gene: -; abundance: -; v_gene: TRBV6-1; CDR3nt: TGTGCCAGCAGTGAACTGGGGGTCGACTCCTACGAGCAGTACTTC; CDR3aa: CASSELGVDSYEQYF
j_gene: TRBJ1-2; d_gene: TRBD1; abundance: -; v_gene: TRBV10-3; CDR3nt: TGTGCCATCAGTGACGACAGGGGGCGCTTTTATGGCTACACCTTC; CDR3aa: CAISDDRGRFYGYTF
j_gene: TRBJ2-3; d_gene: -; abundance: -; v_gene: TRBV7-6; CDR3nt: TGTGCCAGCAGCTTACGTCTGGGGGGTACGCAGTATTTT; CDR3aa: CASSLRLGGTQYF
j_gene: TRBJ2-2; d_gene: -; abundance: once; v_gene: TRBV5-6; CDR3nt: TGTGCCAGCAGCGCCGGGACTCTGTATGCCGGGGAGCTGTTTTTT; CDR3aa: CASSAGTLYAGELFF
j_gene: TRBJ2-1; d_gene: TRBD1; abundance: -; v_gene: TRBV27; CDR3nt: TGTGCCAGCAGGTACAGGGGGGAGCTTCTATCCTACAATGAGCAGTTCTTC; CDR3aa: CASRYRGELLSYNEQFF
j_gene: TRBJ2-1; d_gene: -; abundance: -; v_gene: TRBV10-3; CDR3nt: TGTGCCGCTACCACGGGCTCCTACAATGAGCAGTTCTTC; CDR3aa: CAATTGSYNEQFF
j_gene: TRBJ2-7; d_gene: TRBD1; abundance: -; v_gene: TRBV11-2; CDR3nt: TGTGCCAGCAGCGCCGGGACAGGGCCCTACGAGCAGTACTTC; CDR3aa: CASSAGTGPYEQYF
j_gene: TRBJ2-1; d_gene: -; abundance: -; v_gene: TRBV18; CDR3nt: TGTGCCAGCTCAAAATCAAGCTCCTACAATGAGCAGTTCTTC; CDR3aa: CASSKSSSYNEQFF
j_gene: TRBJ2-7; d_gene: -; abundance: -; v_gene: TRBV7-9; CDR3nt: TGTGCCAGCAGCCTCCTAACTGGTCCTTACGAGCAGTACTTC; CDR3aa: CASSLLTGPYEQYF
j_gene: TRBJ2-2; d_gene: TRBD1; abundance: -; v_gene: TRBV10-2; CDR3nt: TGCGCCAGCAAGGGACAGGGGGCCGGGGAGCTGTTTTTT; CDR3aa: CASKGQGAGELFF
j_gene: TRBJ1-1; d_gene: TRBD1; abundance: -; v_gene: TRBV7-9; CDR3nt: TGTGCCAGCAGCCTCCGGACAGGGAGGACTGAAGCTTTCTTT; CDR3aa: CASSLRTGRTEAFF
j_gene: TRBJ1-3; d_gene: TRBD1; abundance: -; v_gene: TRBV28; CDR3nt: TGTGCCAGCAGGAACTCCGGGACAGTCAACTCTGGAAACACCATATATTTT; CDR3aa: CASRNSGTVNSGNTIYF
j_gene: TRBJ2-5; d_gene: -; abundance: once; v_gene: TRBV29-1; CDR3nt: TGCAGCGTTGCAGGCGAGACCCAGTACTTC; CDR3aa: CSVAGETQYF
j_gene: TRBJ1-4; d_gene: -; abundance: -; v_gene: TRBV18; CDR3nt: TGTGCCAGCTCACCAGAGTTTGGGGAAAAACTGTTTTTT; CDR3aa: CASSPEFGEKLFF
j_gene: TRBJ2-5; d_gene: -; abundance: -; v_gene: TRBV5-6; CDR3nt: TGTGCCAGCAGCTTGCCGGTTCTCGGGCGGGCTTACCAAGAGACCCAGTACTTC; CDR3aa: CASSLPVLGRAYQETQYF
j_gene: TRBJ2-5; d_gene: -; abundance: -; v_gene: TRBV29-1; CDR3nt: TGCAGCGCAGGACAGTCCCAAGAGACCCAGTACTTC; CDR3aa: CSAGQSQETQYF
j_gene: TRBJ2-5; d_gene: TRBD2; abundance: -; v_gene: TRBV18; CDR3nt: TGTGCCAGCTCCCCCTTTTCGGGACTAGCGGGAGTATCTGCGACCCAGTACTTC; CDR3aa: CASSPFSGLAGVSATQYF
j_gene: TRBJ2-3; d_gene: TRBD1; abundance: once; v_gene: TRBV5-1; CDR3nt: TGCGCCAGCAGTTTGTTCACCCAAGGACAGGGTGGAGGGGATACGCAGTATTTT; CDR3aa: CASSLFTQGQGGGDTQYF
j_gene: TRBJ2-2; d_gene: -; abundance: -; v_gene: TRBV20-1; CDR3nt: TGCAGTGCTAGAGAGACCGGGGAGCTGTTTTTT; CDR3aa: CSARETGELFF
j_gene: TRBJ2-5; d_gene: -; abundance: -; v_gene: TRBV30; CDR3nt: TGTGCCTGGAGTTGGGTAGAGGAGACCCAGTACTTC; CDR3aa: CAWSWVEETQYF
j_gene: TRBJ2-5; d_gene: TRBD2; abundance: -; v_gene: TRBV30; CDR3nt: TGTGCCTGGAGTGGGCCTAGCGGGAGAGGTGGGCAAGAGACCCAGTACTTC; CDR3aa: CAWSGPSGRGGQETQYF